These 20 T cell receptor beta chains were all obtained from the same sample, sequenced in a study of cytomegalovirus exposure and HLA in healthy donors. The PCR contained 60 Vbeta and 13 Jbeta primers. The data were produced by immunoSEQ multiplex PCR, yet TCRdb's version contains in-frame clones alone and is incomplete. The sample gives about 140,000 clones, roughly 80% of which show up once; about 1.2% is in the top ten. Sequencing was done on a sample of PBMCs. These receptors all stem from a female donor in good health and CMV-seronegative.

The chain is built from TRBV7-6 and TRBJ1-3; D may be TRBD1 (5 bases). The length of the CDR3 is 15 residues. The germline gives CDR1 SGHVS, CDR2 FNYEAQ. V was clipped by 1 base and J by 8 bases, with 15 bases between them. CDR3 in DNA: TGTGCCAGCAGCTTAGTAGGTCAGGGAGGAGACACCATATATTTT. Its protein product is CASSLVGQGGDTIYF. The full variable domain, rest sourced from reference TRBV7-6 and TRBJ1-3, is GAGVSQSPRYKVTKRGQDVALRCDPISGHVSLYWYRQALGQGPEFLTYFNYEAQQDKSGLPNDRFSAERPEGSISTLTIQRTEQRDSAMYRCASSLVGQGGDTIYFGEGSWLTVV.

The chain uses TRBV5-4 and TRBJ2-7; 7 positions agree with TRBD1. The germline V gene has CDR1 SGHNT and CDR2 YYREEE (reference sequence). The V gene end was trimmed by 4 bases and the J gene end by 6 bases; junction bases not matched to a gene: 10. The CDR3 totals 14 residues. The DNA for the CDR3 is TGTGCCAGCAGCGGAACAGGGGACCTTGTCGAGCAGTACTTC. It yields the protein CASSGTGDLVEQYF.

The chain carries TRBV18 and TRBJ1-5; perhaps TRBD1 as D (6 bases). CDR1 is KGHSH, CDR2 LQKENI, per germline. Trimming removed 6 bases at V and 5 bases at J, with 14 bases between. CDR3 length: 14 amino acids. This CDR3 is CASSTGTWDQPQHF. Written as DNA, the CDR3 is TGTGCCAGCTCTACCGGGACATGGGATCAGCCCCAGCATTTT.

J is TRBJ1-4 and V is TRBV6-5; D gene uncertain. Trimming left V 2 bases short and J 0 bases short, with 10 bases between. CDR1 and CDR2 (germline): MNHEY, SVGAGI. The CDR3 runs 16 residues. As DNA, the CDR3 is TGTGCCAGCAGTTACGTTGTCACAGCAACTAATGAAAAACTGTTTTTT. Its protein is CASSYVVTATNEKLFF.

The chain carries TRBV6-1 and TRBJ2-3; no clear D gene. The V end was cut by 3 bases, the J end by 0 bases, with 4 bases between. The CDR3 has 13 amino acids. Germline lookup yields CDR1 MNHNS and CDR2 SASEGT. The CDR3 region has the DNA TGTGCCAGCAGTGACACTAGCACAGATACGCAGTATTTT. Protein product: CASSDTSTDTQYF.

This chain links TRBV9 with TRBJ2-2, with D possibly matching TRBD2 (6 bases). V lost 0 bases and J 7 bases, leaving 16 bases between the germline ends. The CDR3 sequence is 16 residues long. Germline CDR1 SGDLS, CDR2 YYNGEE. The CDR3 here is CASSVAVGSYGGELFF. The CDR3 nucleotides read TGTGCCAGCAGCGTAGCAGTCGGGAGTTACGGCGGGGAGCTGTTTTTT. The full variable domain, its missing parts supplied by reference TRBV9 and TRBJ2-2, is DSGVTQTPKHLITATGQRVTLRCSPRSGDLSVYWYQQSLDQGLQFLIQYYNGEERAKGNILERFSAQQFPDLHSELNLSSLELGDSALYFCASSVAVGSYGGELFFGEGSRLTVL.

This chain uses TRBV5-1 with TRBJ2-1, with D tentatively TRBD2 (6 bases). Deletions cut 5 bases from V and 0 bases from J, with 18 bases between. CDR3 length equals 17 residues. Germline V gives CDR1 SGHRS, CDR2 YFSETQ. DNA for the CDR3: TGCGCCAGCAGGATGATACGCGGGGCCGGCTCCTACAATGAGCAGTTCTTC. As protein: CASRMIRGAGSYNEQFF.

The V call is TRBV28, the J call TRBJ2-7; 10 nucleotides align to TRBD1. Germline loops: CDR1 MDHEN, CDR2 SYDVKM. The CDR3 loop spans 15 amino acids. Unmatched junction bases numbered 7, after V lost 6 bases and J lost 2 bases. The CDR3 region has the DNA TGTGCCAGCAGGGCTACCGGGACAGGGGCCTACGAGCAGTACTTC. Translated: CASRATGTGAYEQYF.

The CDR3 loop is CASSSPAGVVDQPQHF. CDR3 nucleotide sequence: TGTGCCAGTAGTTCGCCGGCCGGGGTCGTGGATCAGCCCCAGCATTTT. This chain joins TRBV19 and TRBJ1-5; D is uncertain. CDR1 is LNHDA and CDR2 is SQIVND in the germline V gene (reference sequence). V lost 5 bases to trimming and J lost 5 bases, with 19 bases between them. The CDR3 extends over 16 amino acids.

J is TRBJ2-1 and V is TRBV2; TRBD2 matches 10 bases. Germline-derived CDR1 and CDR2 are SNHLY and FYNNEI. V dropped 6 bases and J dropped 3; count of bases not matched to a gene: 8. This CDR3 is 16 amino acids long. The CDR3 DNA sequence: TGTGCCAGCAGGCCCCTAGCGGGGGTAGACTACAATGAGCAGTTCTTC. This gives the protein CASRPLAGVDYNEQFF.

The V and J genes are TRBV28 and TRBJ2-5; 8 nucleotides match TRBD1. The trim removed 4 bases at V and 1 base at J, leaving 5 bases unmatched. The CDR3 runs 15 residues. Germline V gives CDR1 MDHEN, CDR2 SYDVKM. CDR3 coding DNA: TGTGCCAGCAGTTACAGGGGGACTTTCCAAGAGACCCAGTACTTC. Its translation is CASSYRGTFQETQYF.

The sample holds one count of this clone. The V gene is TRBV5-8, the J gene TRBJ2-7, with TRBD1 matching over 7 bases. Looked up from germline, CDR1 is SGHTS and CDR2 is YDEGEE. This CDR3 spans 14 amino acids. V lost 4 bases to trimming and J lost 3 bases; unmatched junction nucleotides: 7. For the CDR3, the DNA is TGTGCCAGCAGCCGGAGAGGGGACAGCTACGAGCAGTACTTC. As protein: CASSRRGDSYEQYF.

V gene TRBV4-2 combines with J gene TRBJ1-2; D is possibly TRBD1 (6 bases). The CDR3 runs to 13 residues. V lost 1 base and J 3 bases, leaving 6 bases between the germline ends. Germline CDR1 reads LGHNA; CDR2 reads YNFKEQ. CDR3 sequence reads: CASSQGQDYGYTF. The CDR3 DNA follows: TGTGCCAGCAGCCAAGGACAGGACTATGGCTACACCTTC.

The chain couples TRBV4-2 to TRBJ2-5; 11 bases match TRBD2. The V gene's germline CDR1 is LGHNA and CDR2 YNFKEQ. This CDR3 contains 16 residues. Germline trimming cut 0 bases from V and 5 bases from J; bases unmatched to any gene: 5. CDR3 nucleotide sequence: TGTGCCAGCAGCCAAGAGCACCTAGCGGGAGGTGAGACCCAGTACTTC. It yields the protein CASSQEHLAGGETQYF.

On this clone itself: Since the CDR3 does not end with the conserved phenylalanine or tryptophan, this likely comes from a read error. This chain links TRBV27 with TRBJ2-3, with D hard to call. This CDR3 spans 12 amino acids. Trimming took 4 bases from V and 2 from J, leaving 4 bases between them. Germline V gene lookup returns CDR1 MNHEY and CDR2 SMNVEV (reference sequence). The CDR3 bases are TGTGCCAGCAGTTCCAACACAGATACGCAGTATGTT. It specifies CASSSNTDTQYV.

V is TRBV19 and J is TRBJ2-1; D is unclear. Trimming cost V 2 bases and J 4 bases, with 6 bases left between them. The CDR3 runs 13 residues. Per the germline V gene, CDR1 is LNHDA and CDR2 is SQIVND (reference sequence). The DNA for the CDR3 is TGTGCCAGTAGTATAACCGCGTACAATGAGCAGTTCTTC. As protein: CASSITAYNEQFF.

The rearrangement uses TRBV7-6 and TRBJ2-2; 7 nucleotides agree with TRBD1. The CDR3 is 16 amino acids. The ends lost 2 bases at V and 4 bases at J; junction bases unmatched: 7. CDR1 and CDR2 (germline): SGHVS, FNYEAQ. The CDR3 here is CASSLYTGAGTGELFF. For the CDR3, the DNA is TGTGCCAGCAGCTTATACACAGGGGCGGGCACCGGGGAGCTGTTTTTT.

J is TRBJ1-4 and V is TRBV18, with TRBD1 as a possible D gene (6 bases). The germline V and J ends were trimmed by 3 bases and 3 bases, with 17 bases remaining between them. The CDR3 loop spans 17 amino acids. From germline, CDR1 is KGHSH and CDR2 LQKENI. The CDR3 nucleotides read TGTGCCAGCTCACCGAAGACAGGAAAAGCTGCTAATGAAAAACTGTTTTTT. Translation: CASSPKTGKAANEKLFF.

This chain uses TRBV4-1 with TRBJ2-1; maybe TRBD2 (5 bases). This CDR3 has 17 residues. CDR1 is MGHRA and CDR2 is YSYEKL in the germline V gene. V was cut by 0 bases and J by 1 base, with 13 bases left in between. DNA for the CDR3: TGCGCCAGCAGCCAAGATGGAGTGGGGAGTTCCTACAATGAGCAGTTCTTC. Translation: CASSQDGVGSSYNEQFF.

The chain joins TRBV10-3 to TRBJ1-2, with D maybe TRBD1 (5 bases). CDR3 size: 14 residues. Germline V gene lookup returns CDR1 ENHRY and CDR2 SYGVKD. V lost 8 bases and J lost 0, with 13 bases in between. This chain's CDR3 is CAIGEGRANYGYTF. The DNA for the CDR3 is TGTGCCATCGGGGAGGGACGGGCTAACTATGGCTACACCTTC.